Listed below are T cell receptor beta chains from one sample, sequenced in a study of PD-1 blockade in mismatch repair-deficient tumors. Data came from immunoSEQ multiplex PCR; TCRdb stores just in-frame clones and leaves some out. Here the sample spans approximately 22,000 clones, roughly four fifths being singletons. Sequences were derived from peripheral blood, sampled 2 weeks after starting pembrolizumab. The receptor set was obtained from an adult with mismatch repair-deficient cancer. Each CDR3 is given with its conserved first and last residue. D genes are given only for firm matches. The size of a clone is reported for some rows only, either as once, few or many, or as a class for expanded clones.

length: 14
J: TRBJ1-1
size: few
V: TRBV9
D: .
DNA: TGTGCCAGCAGCGTAGTGGGGGGATCGGGAGAAGCTTTCTTT
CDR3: CASSVVGGSGEAFF

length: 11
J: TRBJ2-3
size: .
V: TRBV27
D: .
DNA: TGTGCCAGCGGGAGCACAGATACGCAGTATTTT
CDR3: CASGSTDTQYF

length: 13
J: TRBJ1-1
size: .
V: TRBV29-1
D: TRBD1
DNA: TGCAGCGTTGAAAGACAGGGGGGCACTGAAGCTTTCTTT
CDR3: CSVERQGGTEAFF

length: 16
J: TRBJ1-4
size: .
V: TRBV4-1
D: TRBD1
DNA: TGCGCCAGCAGCCGAGTACCGGGACAGGGTTACGAAAAACTGTTTTTT
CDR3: CASSRVPGQGYEKLFF

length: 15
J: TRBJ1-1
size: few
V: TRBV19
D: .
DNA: TGTGCCAGTAGTATTGGTAGAAGGGATAACACTGAAGCTTTCTTT
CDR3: CASSIGRRDNTEAFF

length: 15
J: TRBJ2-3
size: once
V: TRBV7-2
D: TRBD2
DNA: TGTGCCAGCAGCTTTAGCGGGAGGATCTCAGATACGCAGTATTTT
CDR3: CASSFSGRISDTQYF

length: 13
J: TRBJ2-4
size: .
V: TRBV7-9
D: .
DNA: TGTGCCAGCGGCAGAAGGGTGGAAAACATTCAGTACTTC
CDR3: CASGRRVENIQYF

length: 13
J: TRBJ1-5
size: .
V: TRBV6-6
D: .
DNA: TGTGCCAGCAGTTATGGGGGAAACCAGCCCCAGCATTTT
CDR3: CASSYGGNQPQHF

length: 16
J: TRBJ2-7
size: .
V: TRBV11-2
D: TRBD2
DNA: TGTGCCAGCAGCCCCGTGGGACTAGCGGGGACCTACGAGCAGTACTTC
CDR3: CASSPVGLAGTYEQYF

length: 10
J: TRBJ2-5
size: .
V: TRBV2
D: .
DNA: TGTGCCAGCAGTGAAGAGACCCAGTACTTC
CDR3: CASSEETQYF

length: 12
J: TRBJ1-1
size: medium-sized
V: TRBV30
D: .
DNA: TGTGCCTGGAAAGGGGCCCACACTGAAGCTTTCTTT
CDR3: CAWKGAHTEAFF

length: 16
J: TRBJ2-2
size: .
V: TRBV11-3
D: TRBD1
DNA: TGTGCCAGCAGCTTAGACAGGGGGCGACGGACCGGGGAGCTGTTTTTT
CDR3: CASSLDRGRRTGELFF

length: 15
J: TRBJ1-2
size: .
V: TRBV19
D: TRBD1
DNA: TGTGCCAGTAGTATCTTGGACAGGGCCAGCTATGGCTACACCTTC
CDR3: CASSILDRASYGYTF

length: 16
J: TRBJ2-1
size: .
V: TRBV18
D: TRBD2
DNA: TGTGCCAGCTCACCTCCCACTAGCGCGTTATACAATGAGCAGTTCTTC
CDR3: CASSPPTSALYNEQFF

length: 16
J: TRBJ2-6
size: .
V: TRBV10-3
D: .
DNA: TGTGCCACGCGAGAGGGAATGAAGGCTGGGGCCAACGTCCTGACTTTC
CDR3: CATREGMKAGANVLTF

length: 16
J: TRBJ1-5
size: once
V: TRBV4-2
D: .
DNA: TGTGCCAGCAGCGACGACGGGGGTAGGCCCAATCAGCCCCAGCATTTT
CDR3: CASSDDGGRPNQPQHF

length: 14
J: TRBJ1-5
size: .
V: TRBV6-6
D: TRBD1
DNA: TGTGCCAGCAGTTTGACAGGGGAGAATCAGCCCCAGCATTTT
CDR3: CASSLTGENQPQHF

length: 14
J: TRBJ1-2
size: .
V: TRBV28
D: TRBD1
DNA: TGTGCCAGCAGTTTTCAGGGGGTGAACAATGGCTACACCTTC
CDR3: CASSFQGVNNGYTF

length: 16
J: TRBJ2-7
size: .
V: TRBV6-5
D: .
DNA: TGTGCCAGCAGTTACTCGAGACGGACGAGCTCCTACGAGCAGTACTTC
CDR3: CASSYSRRTSSYEQYF

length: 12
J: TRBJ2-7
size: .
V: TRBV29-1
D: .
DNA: TGCAGCGTTGGAGGGGCCGGATACGAGCAGTACTTC
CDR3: CSVGGAGYEQYF

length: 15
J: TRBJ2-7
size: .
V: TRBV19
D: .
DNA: TGTGCCAGTAGTACTACCTTAGCGGCAACCTACGAGCAGTACTTC
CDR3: CASSTTLAATYEQYF

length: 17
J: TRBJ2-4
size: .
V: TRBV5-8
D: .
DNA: TGTGCCAGCAGCTTGGCGGTGTCGAGCCTAGCCAAAAACATTCAGTACTTC
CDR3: CASSLAVSSLAKNIQYF

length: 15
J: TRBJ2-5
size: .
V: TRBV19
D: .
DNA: TGTGCCAGTAGGGATCCGGGGCCAATGTTGGAGACCCAGTACTTC
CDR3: CASRDPGPMLETQYF

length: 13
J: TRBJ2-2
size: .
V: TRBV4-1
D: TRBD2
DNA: TGCGCCAGCAGCCGGACTAGCCCCGGGGAGCTGTTTTTT
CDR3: CASSRTSPGELFF

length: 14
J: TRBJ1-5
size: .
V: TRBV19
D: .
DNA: TGTGCCAGTAGTATTCTGGGGGCGAGTCAGCCCCAGCATTTT
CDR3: CASSILGASQPQHF

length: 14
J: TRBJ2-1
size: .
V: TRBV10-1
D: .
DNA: TGCGCCAGCAGTGCAAGAAGCTCCTACAATGAGCAGTTCTTC
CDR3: CASSARSSYNEQFF

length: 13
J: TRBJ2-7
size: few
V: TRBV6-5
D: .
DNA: TGTGCCAGCAGATACTATGGGGGCTACGAGCAGTACTTC
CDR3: CASRYYGGYEQYF

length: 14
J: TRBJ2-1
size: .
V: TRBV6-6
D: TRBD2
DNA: TGTGCCAGCAGTTACAGCGGGACGAACAATGAGCAGTTCTTC
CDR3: CASSYSGTNNEQFF

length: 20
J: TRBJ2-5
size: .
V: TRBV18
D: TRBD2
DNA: TGTGCCAGCTCAGGAAAGGGACGGACTGAGCGGGAGTCCCACCAAGAGACCCAGTACTTC
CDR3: CASSGKGRTERESHQETQYF

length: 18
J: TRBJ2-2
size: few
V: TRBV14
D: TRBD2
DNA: TGTGCCAGCAGCCACCGGACTAGCGCCCTGAGGAACACCGGGGAGCTGTTTTTT
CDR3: CASSHRTSALRNTGELFF